A selection of T cell receptor beta chains follows, all from one sample in a study of shared clonotypes between healthy human individuals. Libraries were prepared by immunoSEQ multiplex PCR; TCRdb keeps only in-frame clonotypes and omits some of them. Of 2,500,000 or so clones listed, 80% to 95% were seen once; the top ten hold approximately 0.37%. Sequencing was done on a sample of naive CD4+ T cells from PBMCs. The source of these receptors is a man between 18 and 29 years old in good health. Some clones in this sample may be carry-over from other donors' samples. Both conserved end residues are part of each CDR3. D genes are given only for firm matches. Size is stated for part of the rows, as once, few or many counts, or as a class when the clone is expanded.

D gene,J gene,clone size,V gene,CDR3 DNA,CDR3 protein
NA,TRBJ1-2,NA,TRBV28,TGTGCCAGCAGTCCTGCGGGACCCTATGGCTACACCTTC,CASSPAGPYGYTF
NA,TRBJ2-2,NA,TRBV18,TGTGCCAGCTCAACCTCGCTAGGGGAGCTGTTTTTT,CASSTSLGELFF
NA,TRBJ1-5,NA,TRBV7-9,TGTGCCAGCAGCGGCCTCAATCAGCCCCAGCATTTT,CASSGLNQPQHF
NA,TRBJ2-4,NA,TRBV27,TGTGCCAGCAGTTTTTCGAGATCCGGCGGGCTAGCCAAAAACATTCAGTACTTC,CASSFSRSGGLAKNIQYF
TRBD1,TRBJ1-2,NA,TRBV28,TGTGCCAGCAGTTTCAGGGGGCATGGCTACACCTTC,CASSFRGHGYTF
NA,TRBJ2-1,NA,TRBV27,TGTGCCAGCAGTTTATCATTTGGGGCAGACGAGCAGTTCTTC,CASSLSFGADEQFF
NA,TRBJ2-1,NA,TRBV28,TGTGCCAGCAGTTTAGTTGACAATGAGCAGTTCTTC,CASSLVDNEQFF
TRBD1,TRBJ2-3,NA,TRBV14,TGTGCCAGCAGCCGTATCGCAGGTCCGGGACAGGGTTTGGCCGCGACAGATACGCAGTATTTT,CASSRIAGPGQGLAATDTQYF
NA,TRBJ1-3,NA,TRBV4-1,TGCGCCAGCAGCCAAGATAACAGACCTAACTCTGGAAACACCATATATTTT,CASSQDNRPNSGNTIYF
TRBD1,TRBJ1-4,NA,TRBV19,TGTGCCAGTACCGACCCCGGGACAGGGGTACGTGAAAAACTGTTTTTT,CASTDPGTGVREKLFF
NA,TRBJ1-5,NA,TRBV15,TGTGCCACCAGCAGAGGCAGGGCGGGTCAGCCCCAGCATTTT,CATSRGRAGQPQHF
NA,TRBJ2-3,NA,TRBV6-6,TGTGCCAGCAGTCACCGCTCGGGGAAAGACACAGATACGCAGTATTTT,CASSHRSGKDTDTQYF
NA,TRBJ1-5,NA,TRBV28,TGTGCCAGCAGCTCCCCGTCGGCGGGAACAATCAAGCCCCAGCATTTT,CASSSPSAGTIKPQHF
TRBD2,TRBJ2-1,NA,TRBV27,TGTGCCAGCATTAGGAGCGGGAGGGCCAGGGAGCAGTTCTTC,CASIRSGRAREQFF
NA,TRBJ2-4,NA,TRBV30,TGTGCCTGGAGTCAGAAGTGGAACTTAGCCAAAAACATTCAGTACTTC,CAWSQKWNLAKNIQYF
NA,TRBJ2-1,NA,TRBV6-6,TGTGCCAGCAGCCGGGGGACTTCTCACAATGAGCAGTTCTTC,CASSRGTSHNEQFF
NA,TRBJ2-5,NA,TRBV7-2,TGTGCCAGCAGCTTAAGGTTAGGGGGCCAAGAGACCCAGTACTTC,CASSLRLGGQETQYF
NA,TRBJ1-6,once,TRBV30,TGTGCCTGGAGCCCCCGACCAAATTCACCCCTCCACTTT,CAWSPRPNSPLHF
NA,TRBJ1-5,NA,TRBV6-6,TGTGCCAGCAGTTACTCGCAGGGGAATCAGCCCCAGCATTTT,CASSYSQGNQPQHF
TRBD2,TRBJ2-1,NA,TRBV5-1,TGCGCCAGCAGCTTCCTCCCTAGCGGGCCCAATGAGCAGTTCTTC,CASSFLPSGPNEQFF
NA,TRBJ1-5,NA,TRBV19,TGTGCCAGTAGTATTTTAGGTTTGGGGCAGCCCCAGCATTTT,CASSILGLGQPQHF
NA,TRBJ2-1,NA,TRBV10-3,TGTGCCATCCGGGACCGAAGGGGTGAGCAGTTCTTC,CAIRDRRGEQFF
TRBD1,TRBJ2-7,NA,TRBV10-3,TGTGCCACGACAGGGGCTTCAGCCTCCTACGAGCAGTACTTC,CATTGASASYEQYF
TRBD2,TRBJ2-1,NA,TRBV2,TGTGCCAGCAGTGAAAGCGGGAGCCGCTACAATGAGCAGTTCTTC,CASSESGSRYNEQFF
NA,TRBJ2-7,NA,TRBV7-9,TGTGCCAGCACCCGACAGGATTCCTACGAGCAGTACTTC,CASTRQDSYEQYF
NA,TRBJ1-2,NA,TRBV7-2,TGTGCCAGCAGCTCATCGTGGGGAGATTATGGCTACACCTTC,CASSSSWGDYGYTF
NA,TRBJ2-3,NA,TRBV7-2,TGTGCCAGCAACTCTGTGACAGATACGCAGTATTTT,CASNSVTDTQYF
NA,TRBJ2-3,NA,TRBV7-2,TGTGCCAGCAGCCCCGGTAGCACAGATACGCAGTATTTT,CASSPGSTDTQYF
TRBD2,TRBJ2-7,NA,TRBV30,TGTGCCTGGAGTCGTGGCGGGAGAATCTACGAGCAGTACTTC,CAWSRGGRIYEQYF
NA,TRBJ2-3,NA,TRBV6-5,TGTGCCAGCAAAAGGGGGGGAACAGATACGCAGTATTTT,CASKRGGTDTQYF
TRBD2,TRBJ2-7,NA,TRBV14,TGTGCCAGCAGCCAAGATCGCCTAGCGGGACTCTACGAGCAGTACTTC,CASSQDRLAGLYEQYF
NA,TRBJ1-5,NA,TRBV30,TGTGCCTGGAGTCTTGGCCTACCGCAGCCCCAGCATTTT,CAWSLGLPQPQHF
TRBD2,TRBJ2-7,NA,TRBV14,TGTGCCAGCAGCCAAGATATACGGGGGGACTCCCACTCCTACGAGCAGTACTTC,CASSQDIRGDSHSYEQYF
TRBD1,TRBJ1-2,once,TRBV4-3,TGCGCCAGCAGCCAAGCCGCTCGGACAGGGGGGAAGGACTACACCTTC,CASSQAARTGGKDYTF
TRBD2,TRBJ2-7,NA,TRBV5-1,TGCGCCAGCACCCTTAGCGGGAGGCAATTCCCCTACGAGCAGTACTTC,CASTLSGRQFPYEQYF
NA,TRBJ1-2,NA,TRBV27,TGTGCCAGCAGTTTATCAAGGCGAAACTATGGCTACACCTTC,CASSLSRRNYGYTF
NA,TRBJ2-7,NA,TRBV2,TGTGCCAGCAGTGCGTACTACGAGCAGTACTTC,CASSAYYEQYF
NA,TRBJ2-3,once,TRBV5-1,TGCGCCAGCAGCTTGGGAGTAGGGTTTGGCGCTACGCAGTATTTT,CASSLGVGFGATQYF
NA,TRBJ2-3,NA,TRBV5-4,TGTGCCAGCAGCTTGGATCTAGTCACAGATACGCAGTATTTT,CASSLDLVTDTQYF
NA,TRBJ1-5,NA,TRBV6-9,TGTGCCAGCAGCCGCGTACAGGGTCGCCATAGCAATCAGCCCCAGCATTTT,CASSRVQGRHSNQPQHF
NA,TRBJ2-7,NA,TRBV30,TGTGCCTGGAGGCGGGACACTTCCTCCTACGAGCAGTACTTC,CAWRRDTSSYEQYF
NA,TRBJ2-1,NA,TRBV5-6,TGTGCCAGCAGCTTGGGTATCCACTCCTACAATGAGCAGTTCTTC,CASSLGIHSYNEQFF
NA,TRBJ2-1,NA,TRBV7-9,TGTGCCAGCAGCTTTGGACAGCCCAACAATGAGCAGTTCTTC,CASSFGQPNNEQFF
TRBD2,TRBJ2-1,NA,TRBV28,TGTGCCAGCCGCCTAGCGGAAACCTACAATGAGCAGTTCTTC,CASRLAETYNEQFF
TRBD2,TRBJ2-6,NA,TRBV7-6,TGTGCCAGCAGCCTCCCCCCGGAATTAGCGGGAGGGCCCCCTGGGGCCAACGTCCTGACTTTC,CASSLPPELAGGPPGANVLTF
NA,TRBJ2-3,NA,TRBV5-1,TGCGCCAGCCGGGGGCAGGGCTCGTGGGATACGCAGTATTTT,CASRGQGSWDTQYF
TRBD1,TRBJ1-1,NA,TRBV18,TGTGCCAGCTCACCAGCACAGGGGGCGCCAGCTGAAGCTTTCTTT,CASSPAQGAPAEAFF
TRBD1,TRBJ1-5,NA,TRBV28,TGTGCCACCGAGACAATTCTTACAGGGGGCATCCAGCCCCAGCATTTT,CATETILTGGIQPQHF
NA,TRBJ1-4,NA,TRBV7-6,TGTGCCAGCAGATCGACAGCAACTAATGAAAAACTGTTTTTT,CASRSTATNEKLFF
NA,TRBJ1-2,NA,TRBV7-9,TGTGCCTCCGGGGGCAGTAACTATGGCTACACCTTC,CASGGSNYGYTF
NA,TRBJ1-5,NA,TRBV30,TGTGCCTGGAGTGTAGCAGGGTGGGATTCCTCCCGACAGCCCCAGCATTTT,CAWSVAGWDSSRQPQHF
TRBD1,TRBJ2-3,NA,TRBV5-1,TGCGCCAGCAGAGAACAGGGGAGTCTCGCAGATACGCAGTATTTT,CASREQGSLADTQYF
NA,TRBJ2-7,NA,TRBV5-5,TGTGCCAGCAGCTTGGGACCGGCCTCAGGTGAGCAGTACTTC,CASSLGPASGEQYF
NA,TRBJ2-6,NA,TRBV18,TGTGCCAGCCCCCCCTGGACTGGGAAGTCCTCTGGGGCCAACGTCCTGACTTTC,CASPPWTGKSSGANVLTF
NA,TRBJ1-5,NA,TRBV18,TGTGCCAGCTCGCCCGACAGGTTCCAGCCCCAGCATTTT,CASSPDRFQPQHF
NA,TRBJ2-5,once,TRBV6-5,TGTGCCAGCTACGGGTTCGGGGAAAGGCGAGAGACCCAGTACTTC,CASYGFGERRETQYF
TRBD2,TRBJ2-3,NA,TRBV5-1,TGCGCCAGCAGCCAAGGGGAGGGGACAGATACGCAGTATTTT,CASSQGEGTDTQYF
TRBD2,TRBJ2-2,NA,TRBV2,TGTGCCACCACGGGGACTAGCTTCATTGGCACCGGGGAGCTGTTTTTT,CATTGTSFIGTGELFF
NA,TRBJ1-5,NA,TRBV7-2,TGTGCCAGCAGCCCGACGGAATATAGCAATCAGCCCCAGCATTTT,CASSPTEYSNQPQHF
TRBD1,TRBJ2-7,NA,TRBV28,TGTGCCAGTCAACTCCCCGGGACAGGGGAGTACGAGCAGTACTTC,CASQLPGTGEYEQYF